This T cell receptor (beta chain) was retrieved from a study of T cell responses to AZD1222 COVID-19 vaccine. V gave up 6 bases and J gave up 3 bases; unmatched junction bases: 1. The CDR3 is 13 amino acids. CDR1 MDHEN and CDR2 SYDVKM come from the germline V gene. The repertoire was sequenced with immunoSEQ multiplex PCR; TCRdb's copy has only in-frame clones and lacks some. The sample carries around 120,000 clones, roughly 90% recorded once. A remark on this clone: The same CDR3 also results from other DNA sequences found in this sample.

The sequencing here drew on peripheral blood, taken on day 0 of AZD1222 vaccination. The rearrangement links TRBV28 to TRBJ1-2, with 10 positions matching TRBD1. The clonotype originates from an adult in good health. CDR3 protein: CASRTGGYYGYTF. In DNA form, the CDR3 reads TGTGCCAGCAGGACAGGGGGCTACTATGGCTACACCTTC.